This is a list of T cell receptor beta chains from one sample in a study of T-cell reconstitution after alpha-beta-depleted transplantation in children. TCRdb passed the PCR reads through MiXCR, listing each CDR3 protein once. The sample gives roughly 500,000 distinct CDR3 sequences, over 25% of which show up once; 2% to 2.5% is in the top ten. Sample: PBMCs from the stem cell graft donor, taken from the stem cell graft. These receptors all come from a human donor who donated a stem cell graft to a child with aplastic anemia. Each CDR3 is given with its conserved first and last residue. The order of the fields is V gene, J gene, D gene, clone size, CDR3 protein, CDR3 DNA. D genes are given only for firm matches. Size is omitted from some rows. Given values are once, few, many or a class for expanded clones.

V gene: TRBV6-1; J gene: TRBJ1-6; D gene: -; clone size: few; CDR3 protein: CASSPRTASSYNSPLHF; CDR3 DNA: TGTGCCAGCAGTCCACGGACAGCCAGCTCCTATAATTCACCCCTCCACTTT
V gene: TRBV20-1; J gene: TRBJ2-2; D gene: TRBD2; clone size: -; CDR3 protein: CCASPASGRAGTGELFF; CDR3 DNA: TGCTGTGCTAGTCCCGCTAGCGGGAGGGCCGGGACCGGGGAGCTGTTTTTT
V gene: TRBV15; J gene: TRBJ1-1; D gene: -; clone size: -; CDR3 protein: CATSRGPGAGTEAFF; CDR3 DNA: TGTGCCACCAGCAGAGGCCCCGGGGCCGGCACTGAAGCTTTCTTT
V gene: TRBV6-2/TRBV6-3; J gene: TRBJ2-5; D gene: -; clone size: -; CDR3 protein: CASAKRRGETQYF; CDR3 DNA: TGTGCCAGCGCTAAGCGTCGGGGAGAGACCCAGTACTTC
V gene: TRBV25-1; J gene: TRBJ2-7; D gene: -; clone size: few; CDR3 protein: CASSDFTTSGSYEQYF; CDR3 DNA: TGTGCCAGCAGTGACTTCACTACCAGCGGCTCCTACGAGCAGTACTTC
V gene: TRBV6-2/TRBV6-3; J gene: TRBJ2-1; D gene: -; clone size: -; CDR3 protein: CASRAPAVDEQFF; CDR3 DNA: TGTGCCAGCAGAGCCCCAGCGGTGGATGAGCAGTTCTTC
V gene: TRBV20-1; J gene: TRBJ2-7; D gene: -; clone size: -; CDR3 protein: CSARQLRGSYEQYF; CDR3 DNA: TGCAGTGCTAGGCAGTTACGAGGCTCCTACGAGCAGTACTTC
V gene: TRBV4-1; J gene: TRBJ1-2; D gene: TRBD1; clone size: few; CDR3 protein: CASSQDPTGDFEGYTF; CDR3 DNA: TGCGCCAGCAGCCAAGACCCGACAGGGGATTTCGAGGGCTACACCTTC
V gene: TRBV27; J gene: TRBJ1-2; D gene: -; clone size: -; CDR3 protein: CASSLSPGVYGYTF; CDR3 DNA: TGTGCCAGCAGTTTATCTCCAGGAGTCTATGGCTACACCTTC
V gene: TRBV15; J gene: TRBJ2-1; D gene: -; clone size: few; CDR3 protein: CATRTTRNEQFF; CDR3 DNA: TGTGCCACCCGAACAACAAGGAATGAGCAGTTCTTC
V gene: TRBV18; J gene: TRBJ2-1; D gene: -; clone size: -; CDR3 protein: CASSPPLSASSYNEQFF; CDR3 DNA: TGTGCCAGCTCACCACCGTTAAGCGCGAGCTCCTACAATGAGCAGTTCTTC
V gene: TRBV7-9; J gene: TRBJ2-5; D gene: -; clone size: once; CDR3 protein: CASSSPGHNQETQYF; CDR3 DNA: TGTGCCAGCAGCTCGCCGGGACACAATCAAGAGACCCAGTACTTC
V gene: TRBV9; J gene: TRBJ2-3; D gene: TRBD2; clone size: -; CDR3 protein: CASSVGQASGRSADTQYF; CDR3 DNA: TGTGCCAGCAGCGTAGGCCAAGCTAGCGGGAGGTCGGCAGATACGCAGTATTTT
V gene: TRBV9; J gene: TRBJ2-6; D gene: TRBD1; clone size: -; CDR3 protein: CASSFRTGPNSGANVLTF; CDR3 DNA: TGTGCCAGCAGCTTCCGGACAGGCCCAAACTCTGGGGCCAACGTCCTGACTTTC
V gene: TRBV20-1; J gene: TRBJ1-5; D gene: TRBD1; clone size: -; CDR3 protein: CSAKDRLGNQPQHF; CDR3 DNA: TGCAGTGCTAAGGACAGGCTGGGCAATCAGCCCCAGCATTTT
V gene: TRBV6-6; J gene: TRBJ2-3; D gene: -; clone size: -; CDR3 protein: CASMKTDTQYF; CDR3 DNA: TGTGCCAGCATGAAAACAGATACGCAGTATTTT